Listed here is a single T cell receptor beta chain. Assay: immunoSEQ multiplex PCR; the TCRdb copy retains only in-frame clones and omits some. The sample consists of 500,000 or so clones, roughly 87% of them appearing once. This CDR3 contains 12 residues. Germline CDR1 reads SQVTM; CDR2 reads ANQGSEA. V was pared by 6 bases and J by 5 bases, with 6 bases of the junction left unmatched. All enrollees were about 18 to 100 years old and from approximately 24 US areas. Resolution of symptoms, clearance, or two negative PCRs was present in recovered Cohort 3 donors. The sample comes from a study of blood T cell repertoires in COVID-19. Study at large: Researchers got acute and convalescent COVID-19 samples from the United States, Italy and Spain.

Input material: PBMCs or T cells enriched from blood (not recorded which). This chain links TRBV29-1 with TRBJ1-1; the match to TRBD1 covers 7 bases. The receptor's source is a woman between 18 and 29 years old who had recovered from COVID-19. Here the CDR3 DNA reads TGCAGCGTGAGACAGGGTGAAACTGAAGCTTTCTTT. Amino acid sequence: CSVRQGETEAFF.